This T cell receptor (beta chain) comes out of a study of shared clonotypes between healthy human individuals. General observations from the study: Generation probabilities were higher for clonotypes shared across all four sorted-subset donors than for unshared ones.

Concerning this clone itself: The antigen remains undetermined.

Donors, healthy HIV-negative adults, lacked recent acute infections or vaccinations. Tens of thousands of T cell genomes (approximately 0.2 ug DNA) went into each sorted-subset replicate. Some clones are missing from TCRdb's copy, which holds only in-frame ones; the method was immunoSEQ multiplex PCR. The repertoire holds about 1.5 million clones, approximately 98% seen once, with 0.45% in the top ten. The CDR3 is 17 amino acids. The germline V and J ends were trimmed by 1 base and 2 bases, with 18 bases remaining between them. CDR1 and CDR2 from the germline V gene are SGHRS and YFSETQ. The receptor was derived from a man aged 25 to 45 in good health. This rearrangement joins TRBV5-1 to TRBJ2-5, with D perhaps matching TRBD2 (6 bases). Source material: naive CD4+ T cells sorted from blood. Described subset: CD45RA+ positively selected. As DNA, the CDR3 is TGCGCCAGCAGCTTGCCCCAGACAAGGAGGGCTCAAGAGACCCAGTACTTC. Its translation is CASSLPQTRRAQETQYF.